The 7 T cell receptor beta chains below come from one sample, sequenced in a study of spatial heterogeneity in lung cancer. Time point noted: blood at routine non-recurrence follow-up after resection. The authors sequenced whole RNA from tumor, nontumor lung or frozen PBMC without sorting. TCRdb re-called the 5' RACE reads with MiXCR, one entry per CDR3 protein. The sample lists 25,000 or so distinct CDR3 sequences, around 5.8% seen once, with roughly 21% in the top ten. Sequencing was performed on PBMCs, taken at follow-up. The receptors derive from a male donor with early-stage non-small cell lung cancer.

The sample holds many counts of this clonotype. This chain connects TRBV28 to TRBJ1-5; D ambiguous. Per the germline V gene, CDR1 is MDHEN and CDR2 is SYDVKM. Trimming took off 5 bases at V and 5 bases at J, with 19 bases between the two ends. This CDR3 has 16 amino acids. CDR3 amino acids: CASSTRVRAAHQPQHF. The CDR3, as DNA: TGTGCCAGCAGTACCCGGGTCCGGGCCGCCCATCAGCCCCAGCATTTT.

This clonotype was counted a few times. CDR3 DNA sequence: TGTGCCAGCAGTTACTGGGGAGCTACTAGCACAGATACGCAGTATTTT. Residues: CASSYWGATSTDTQYF. This rearrangement joins TRBV6-2 or TRBV6-3 to TRBJ2-3, with a weak D call TRBD2 (5 bases). The CDR3 runs to 16 residues. Trimming took 1 base from V and 0 from J, leaving 11 bases between them. Germline CDR1 and CDR2: MNHEY and SVGEGT.

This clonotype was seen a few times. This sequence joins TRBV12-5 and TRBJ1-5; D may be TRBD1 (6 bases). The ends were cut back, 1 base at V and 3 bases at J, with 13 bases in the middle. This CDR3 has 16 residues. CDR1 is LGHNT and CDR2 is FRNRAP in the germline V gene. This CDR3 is CASGLETGQNNQPQHF. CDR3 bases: TGTGCTAGTGGTTTGGAAACGGGACAAAACAATCAGCCCCAGCATTTT. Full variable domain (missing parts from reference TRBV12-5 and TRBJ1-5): DARVTQTPRHKVTEMGQEVTMRCQPILGHNTVFWYRQTMMQGLELLAYFRNRAPLDDSGMPKDRFSAEMPDATLATLKIQPSEPRDSAVYFCASGLETGQNNQPQHFGDGTRLSIL.

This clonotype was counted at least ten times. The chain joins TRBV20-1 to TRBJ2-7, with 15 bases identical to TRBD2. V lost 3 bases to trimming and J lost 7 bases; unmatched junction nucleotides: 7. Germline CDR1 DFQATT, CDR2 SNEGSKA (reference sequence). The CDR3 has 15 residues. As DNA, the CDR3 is TGCAGTGCTAGCTCTGGGACTAGCGGGGGGACGGAGCAGTACTTC. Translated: CSASSGTSGGTEQYF.

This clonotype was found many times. CDR3 nucleotide sequence: TGTGCCAGCAGCGTAGGGACAGGGCAACGCCACGAGCAGTACTTC. As protein: CASSVGTGQRHEQYF. V usage is TRBV9 and J usage is TRBJ2-7, with 8 bases fitting TRBD1. The germline CDR1 and CDR2 sequences are SGDLS and YYNGEE. The CDR3 is 15 residues long. The V and J ends lost 0 bases and 5 bases, in that order; junction bases with no gene match: 7. The full variable domain, in which reference TRBV9 and TRBJ2-7 provide the parts outside the CDR3, is DSGVTQTPKHLITATGQRVTLRCSPRSGDLSVYWYQQSLDQGLQFLIQYYNGEERAKGNILERFSAQQFPDLHSELNLSSLELGDSALYFCASSVGTGQRHEQYFGPGTRLTVT.

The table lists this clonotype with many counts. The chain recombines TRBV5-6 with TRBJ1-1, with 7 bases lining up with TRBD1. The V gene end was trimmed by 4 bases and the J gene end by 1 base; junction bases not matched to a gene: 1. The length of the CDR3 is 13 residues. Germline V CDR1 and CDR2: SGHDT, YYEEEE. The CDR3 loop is CASSRDRNTEAFF. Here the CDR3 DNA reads TGTGCCAGCAGCCGGGACAGGAACACTGAAGCTTTCTTT.

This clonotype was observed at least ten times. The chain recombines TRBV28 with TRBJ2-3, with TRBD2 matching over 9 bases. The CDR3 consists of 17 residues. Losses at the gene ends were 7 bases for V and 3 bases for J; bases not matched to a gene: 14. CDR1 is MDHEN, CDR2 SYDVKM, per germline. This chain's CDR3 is CASTPWASGTRTDTQYF. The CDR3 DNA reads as TGTGCCAGCACCCCCTGGGCTAGCGGGACAAGGACAGATACGCAGTATTTT.